Listed below are T cell receptor beta chains from one sample, sequenced in a study of OX40 agonist ivuxolimab in advanced cancers. Profiled with immunoSEQ multiplex PCR; TCRdb holds only in-frame clones, not every one. The sample includes over 55,000 clones, roughly 81% of them seen just once. The input for sequencing was CD4+ or CD8+ T cells sorted from blood, taken in a trial of the OX40 agonist ivuxolimab. These receptors were obtained from an adult with an advanced solid tumor such as melanoma, head and neck, liver or kidney cancer. CDR3s include the opening cysteine and the closing phenylalanine or tryptophan. A D gene is named only where the DNA matches it firmly. Clone size is not always given. Where it is, it says once, few, many or a class for expanded clones.

clone_size,v_call,d_call,j_call,cdr3_nt,cdr3_aa
NA,TRBV7-3,NA,TRBJ2-2,TGTGCCAGCAGCCGCGTGGCGGGTCAAACCGGGGAGCTGTTTTTT,CASSRVAGQTGELFF
many,TRBV6-5,NA,TRBJ1-1,TGTGCCAGCCAGTTGAACACTGAAGCTTTCTTT,CASQLNTEAFF
NA,TRBV18,NA,TRBJ2-2,TGTGCCAGCTCACCGCGTGACTACACCGGGGAGCTGTTTTTT,CASSPRDYTGELFF
NA,TRBV4-3,TRBD2,TRBJ2-1,TGCGCCAGCAGCCAAGATAAGGCGGGAGGGCTCTCCTACAATGAGCAGTTCTTC,CASSQDKAGGLSYNEQFF
NA,TRBV27,NA,TRBJ2-5,TGTGCCAGCAGCAAAATGAACCGGAAACAAGAGACCCAGTACTTC,CASSKMNRKQETQYF
NA,TRBV5-1,NA,TRBJ2-1,TGCGCCAGCAGCTTGGGGACTCCACTCAATGAGCAGTTCTTC,CASSLGTPLNEQFF
NA,TRBV18,NA,TRBJ2-1,TGTGCCAGCTCACCCCTCCGGGACCACATATACAATGAGCAGTTCTTC,CASSPLRDHIYNEQFF
NA,TRBV15,NA,TRBJ2-7,TGTGCCACCAGCAGAGGAACAGCCGGCTACGAGCAGTACTTC,CATSRGTAGYEQYF
NA,TRBV9,NA,TRBJ2-7,TGTGCCAGCAGCGTAGCGGTGGGCAGCGCCTACGAGCAGTACTTC,CASSVAVGSAYEQYF
NA,TRBV7-8,NA,TRBJ2-1,TGTGCCAGCAGCTTAGTCAGCGAGCAGTTCTTC,CASSLVSEQFF
NA,TRBV19,NA,TRBJ2-1,TGTGCCAGTAGTATGGAGCGGGAGCAGTTCTTC,CASSMEREQFF
NA,TRBV7-9,NA,TRBJ2-7,TGTGCCAGCAGCGCATTACAGGGCTACTACGAGCAGTACTTC,CASSALQGYYEQYF
NA,TRBV5-5,NA,TRBJ1-2,TGTGCCAGCAGACAATCCGGGACACCGGGGGTAAACTATGGCTACACCTTC,CASRQSGTPGVNYGYTF
few,TRBV10-1,NA,TRBJ1-2,TGCGCCAGCAGTGAGGACGCAAACTATGGCTACACCTTC,CASSEDANYGYTF
once,TRBV7-9,NA,TRBJ2-1,TGTGCCAGCAAGAGGAGAGGGGTATACAATGAGCAGTTCTTC,CASKRRGVYNEQFF
NA,TRBV11-3,NA,TRBJ1-1,TGTGCCAGCAGCCCACGGGAGGACGCTGAAGCTTTCTTT,CASSPREDAEAFF
NA,TRBV10-3,NA,TRBJ1-1,TGTGCCATCAGTCAACCCGGGAACACTGAAGCTTTCTTT,CAISQPGNTEAFF
many,TRBV2,NA,TRBJ1-6,TGTGCCTGCGGACGGGATTATAATTCACCCCTCCACTTT,CACGRDYNSPLHF
NA,TRBV7-9,NA,TRBJ2-3,TGTGCCAGCAGCCGGAGGGCCCACACAGATACGCAGTATTTT,CASSRRAHTDTQYF
NA,TRBV5-8,TRBD2,TRBJ2-1,TGTGCCAGCAGCTCACACGACGCGTCGGGAGGAACCTACAATGAGCAGTTCTTC,CASSSHDASGGTYNEQFF
NA,TRBV6-5,NA,TRBJ1-1,TGTGCCAGCAGTTACTTAGGACAGAACACTGAAGCTTTCTTT,CASSYLGQNTEAFF
NA,TRBV5-5,NA,TRBJ1-3,TGTGCCAGCAGCTCGCGGACAATTGGAAACACCATATATTTT,CASSSRTIGNTIYF
NA,TRBV9,NA,TRBJ2-7,TGTGCCAGCAGCGGGGACGGGTACGAGCAGTACTTC,CASSGDGYEQYF